This T cell receptor beta chain derives from a study of T cell responses to AZD1222 COVID-19 vaccine. Produced via immunoSEQ multiplex PCR; TCRdb's table is partial and in-frame only. Altogether some 130,000 clones are present, 85% to 90% being singletons, with the ten largest covering 5% to 6.5%. The CDR3 totals 14 residues. The germline gives CDR1 MNHNY, CDR2 SVGAGI (reference sequence). The germline V and J ends were trimmed by 7 bases and 0 bases, with 10 bases remaining between them. The sequencing used peripheral blood, collected on day 0 of AZD1222 vaccination. The receptor was isolated from an adult in good health. The J gene is TRBJ1-3, the V gene TRBV6-6, with D unresolved. CDR3 sequence: CASTTPSSGNTIYF. The DNA for the CDR3 is TGTGCCAGCACTACGCCCAGCTCTGGAAACACCATATATTTT.